This T cell receptor beta chain derives from a study of shared clonotypes between healthy human individuals. Assay: immunoSEQ multiplex PCR; the TCRdb copy retains only in-frame clones and omits some. The table lists around 2,000,000 clones, approximately 95% of them singletons. This clone was recorded only once. V shed 5 bases and J shed 9 bases, with 14 bases lying between them. CDR1 and CDR2 from the germline V gene are MDHEN and SYDVKM. The CDR3 has 13 amino acids. The material sequenced was naive CD4+ T cells sorted from blood. Subset specified: CD45RA+ positively selected. The receptor was isolated from a man aged 18 to 29 in good health. The chain uses TRBV28 and TRBJ2-1; D possibly uses TRBD1 or TRBD2 (6 bases each). In nucleotides, the CDR3 is TGTGCCAGCAGTAGAACAGGGACTCCTGAGCAGTTCTTC. Translated: CASSRTGTPEQFF.